This T cell receptor (beta chain) was captured in a study of tumor-infiltrating lymphocytes in glioblastoma multiforme. Comment on this clonotype: Its antigen is still unknown.

Three nested ARM-PCR rounds with V-beta and C-beta primers built TCRB libraries. TCRdb used MiXCR to reprocess the multiplex PCR reads, holding one entry per CDR3 protein. Here the sample spans about 15,000 distinct CDR3 sequences, 65% to 75% being singletons. Study-level findings and limits: Detected clone frequencies may not reflect cell counts, being RNA-based. Just one glioblastoma patient contributed to the TCR-mutation comparison. No surface-marker sorting into functional T cell subtypes was done.

This CDR3 has 15 residues. Trimming stripped 7 bases from V and 0 bases from J, with 15 bases between. Sequenced sample: brain tumor tissue. The rearrangement links TRBV12-3 or TRBV12-4 to TRBJ1-1, with D perhaps TRBD1 (6 bases). This receptor was identified in a male donor with glioblastoma. The CDR3 is CASTQQGRMNTEAFF. CDR3 in DNA: TGTGCCAGCACCCAACAGGGCCGCATGAACACTGAAGCTTTCTTT.